A single sample gave rise to the 17 T cell receptor beta chains below, sequenced in a study of blood T cell repertoires in COVID-19. TCRdb's copy holds only in-frame clones and misses some; the assay was immunoSEQ multiplex PCR. The sample contains around 86,000 clones, roughly 85% of which appear only once. The sequenced sample was peripheral blood. The source is a man of 80 years or more with acute or convalescent COVID-19.

This chain joins TRBV7-2 and TRBJ2-1; D is unresolved. This CDR3 is 13 amino acids long. Germline V CDR1 and CDR2: SGHTA, FQGNSA. Trimming took 2 bases from V and 4 from J, leaving 6 bases between them. The CDR3 DNA sequence: TGTGCCAGCAGCTTACAACTTTACAATGAGCAGTTCTTC. Translation gives CASSLQLYNEQFF.

The CDR3 is CARSLYEHASNTGELFF. CDR3 bases: TGTGCCAGAAGCTTGTACGAGCATGCGTCGAACACCGGGGAGCTGTTTTTT. The chain uses TRBV5-3 and TRBJ2-2; D is unclear. TRBV5-3 has ORF status, its function being uncertain. The CDR3 loop spans 17 amino acids. V was pared by 1 base and J by 0 bases, with 13 bases between.

The chain joins TRBV5-5 to TRBJ2-1; TRBD1 agrees at 12 bases. The J segment lost 7 bases and the V segment lost 4 bases, leaving 9 bases of the junction unmatched. The CDR3 totals 16 residues. Germline CDR1 is SGHKS and CDR2 is YYEKEE (reference sequence). The CDR3 coding sequence is TGTGCCAGCAGCATTGGGACAGGGGGCCGTGGGAATGAGCAGTTCTTC. The encoded protein is CASSIGTGGRGNEQFF.

This chain joins TRBV14 and TRBJ1-2, with TRBD1 matching 8 bases. J was trimmed by 8 bases and V by 1 base; bases with no gene match: 12. The CDR3 runs to 16 residues. The V gene's germline CDR1 is SGHDN and CDR2 FVKESK. CDR3 in amino acids: CASSQALLTGANGYTF. CDR3 coding DNA: TGTGCCAGCAGCCAAGCCCTGTTGACAGGGGCAAACGGCTACACCTTC.

Only a few counts were recorded for this clone. The chain employs TRBV6-4 and TRBJ1-4; D remains unclear. The V and J ends lost 4 bases and 3 bases respectively, with 6 bases between them. Germline V gene lookup returns CDR1 MRHNA and CDR2 SNTAGT. The CDR3 is 13 amino acids. In DNA, the CDR3 is TGTGCCAGCAGTGTTCGGGCTAATGAAAAACTGTTTTTT. Translated: CASSVRANEKLFF.

The genes are TRBV28 and TRBJ2-3, with unresolved D. CDR3 size: 11 residues. Germline CDR1 reads MDHEN; CDR2 reads SYDVKM. V was shortened by 8 bases and J by 5 bases, with 8 bases between the two germline ends. DNA for the CDR3: TGTGCCAGCTGTGCAGGAGATACGCAGTATTTT. Its protein is CASCAGDTQYF. Combining the CDR3 with reference TRBV28 and TRBJ2-3 gives the whole variable domain DVKVTQSSRYLVKRTGEKVFLECVQDMDHENMFWYRQDPGLGLRLIYFSYDVKMKEKGDIPEGYSVSREKKERFSLILESASTNQTSMYLCASCAGDTQYFGPGTRLTVL.

The CDR3 reads CASSQDQGTSEKLFF. The CDR3, as DNA: TGCGCCAGCAGCCAAGATCAGGGAACGAGTGAAAAACTGTTTTTT. The chain joins TRBV4-3 to TRBJ1-4; TRBD1 is a possible D gene (5 bases). Germline CDR1 LGHNA, CDR2 YSLEER. The CDR3 loop spans 15 amino acids. The germline V and J ends were trimmed by 0 bases and 7 bases, with 12 bases remaining between them.

The V and J genes are TRBV5-1 and TRBJ2-7; TRBD2 matches at 13 bases. After removal of 0 bases from V and 4 bases from J, the junction contained 4 bases not matched to a gene. CDR1 is SGHRS, CDR2 YFSETQ, per germline. The CDR3 has 16 amino acids. The CDR3 loop reads CASSLAPTSGRYEQYF. The CDR3 DNA reads TGCGCCAGCAGCTTGGCCCCGACTAGCGGGAGGTACGAGCAGTACTTC.

The V call is TRBV28, the J call TRBJ1-5; 7 nucleotides line up with TRBD1. V gave up 5 bases and J gave up 10 bases; unmatched junction bases: 14. In germline, CDR1 is MDHEN, CDR2 SYDVKM. The CDR3 loop spans 15 amino acids. CDR3 sequence: CASSTYRGPDSPQHF. Here the CDR3 DNA reads TGTGCCAGCAGTACCTACAGGGGCCCGGACAGCCCCCAGCATTTT.

V gene TRBV15 combines with J gene TRBJ1-2, with D possibly TRBD1 on 5 matching bases. The CDR3 is 15 amino acids. V shed 1 base and J shed 1 base, with 10 bases lying between them. Looked up from germline, CDR1 is LNHNV and CDR2 is YYDKDF (reference sequence). The DNA of the CDR3 is TGTGCCACCAGCAGAGGGGGGGTTGTTAACTATGGCTACACCTTC. Translation gives CATSRGGVVNYGYTF.

V usage is TRBV6-5 and J usage is TRBJ1-2; possibly TRBD1 for D (6 bases). The CDR3 is made up of 13 amino acids. The germline V gene has CDR1 MNHEY and CDR2 SVGAGI. V lost 7 bases, J lost 4 bases, and 13 bases lay in between. In DNA, the CDR3 is TGTGCCAGCACCCCTGACAGGACCTATGGCTACACCTTC. This translates into CASTPDRTYGYTF.

This chain links TRBV6-1 with TRBJ2-7, with 7 bases lining up with TRBD1. The CDR3 spans 14 residues. The V and J ends lost 3 bases and 2 bases, in that order; junction bases with no gene match: 4. Germline assignment: CDR1 MNHNS and CDR2 SASEGT. The CDR3 loop is CASSDPGQTYEQYF. Written as DNA, the CDR3 is TGTGCCAGCAGTGATCCGGGACAGACCTACGAGCAGTACTTC.

CDR3 sequence (DNA): TGTGCCAGCAGCGTGGACAGCCTAAATGAAAAACTGTTTTTT. Protein product: CASSVDSLNEKLFF. The chain joins TRBV9 to TRBJ1-4; tentatively, D is TRBD1 (6 bases). Looked up from germline, CDR1 is SGDLS and CDR2 is YYNGEE. Deletions cut 2 bases from V and 5 bases from J, with 10 bases between. This CDR3 is built from 14 residues.

The rearrangement links TRBV10-1 to TRBJ1-4; D gene uncertain. The CDR3 runs to 13 residues. Germline lookup yields CDR1 WNHNN and CDR2 SYGVQD (reference sequence). V was cut by 4 bases and J by 5 bases, with 8 bases left in between. CDR3 sequence reads: CASSGQINEKLFF. DNA for the CDR3: TGCGCCAGCAGTGGGCAGATAAATGAAAAACTGTTTTTT.

This chain uses TRBV4-1 with TRBJ1-5; 11 bases are a match to TRBD1. This CDR3 comprises 17 residues. Unmatched junction bases numbered 10, after V lost 4 bases and J lost 5 bases. The V gene's germline CDR1 is MGHRA and CDR2 YSYEKL. CDR3 loop: CASSRITGTGGHQPQHF. Here the CDR3 DNA reads TGCGCCAGCAGCCGTATCACCGGGACAGGGGGGCATCAGCCCCAGCATTTT.

The chain carries TRBV7-2 and TRBJ2-2; weak D call: TRBD2 (6 bases). In germline, CDR1 is SGHTA, CDR2 FQGNSA. V lost 3 bases and J lost 6, with 14 bases in between. The CDR3 sequence is 15 residues long. This CDR3 is CASSFNGGVAGELFF. As DNA, the CDR3 is TGTGCCAGCAGCTTTAACGGAGGGGTGGCCGGGGAGCTGTTTTTT.

The chain recombines TRBV20-1 with TRBJ2-3; the D is unclear. The length of the CDR3 is 10 residues. The V gene lost 8 bases and the J gene lost 1 base, with 4 bases spanning the gap. Germline V CDR1 and CDR2: DFQATT, SNEGSKA (reference sequence). The CDR3 DNA reads as TGCAGTACTCGCACAGATACGCAGTATTTT. Translating it yields CSTRTDTQYF.